This T cell receptor (beta chain) was sequenced for a study of spatial heterogeneity in lung cancer. Whole-study context: Compared with alpha-chain sequences, beta-chain sequences were consistently detected in greater numbers.

Sample share makes this clonotype medium-sized. Its antigen is not known. For a library built for alpha chains, this beta chain is a stray read; little rests on its size. CDR1 is SGHTA and CDR2 is FQGNSA in the germline V gene. This CDR3 is 15 amino acids long. The V end was cut by 5 bases, the J end by 0 bases, with 11 bases between. Unique molecular identifiers, one per molecule, were present on every TCR cDNA molecule. TCRdb re-derived calls from the 5' RACE reads in MiXCR, one entry per CDR3 protein. The profile shows 8,300 or so distinct CDR3 sequences, under 8.5% of them singletons. The study's findings and limits: How many expanded intratumoral alpha and beta TCRs were present tracked the tumor mutation count, which was a count of nonsynonymous mutations.

Time point here: sample taken at primary tumor resection. Untreated early-stage non-small cell lung cancer patients, 55 to 85 in total, were the donors. In each case, whole RNA from tumor, nontumor lung or frozen PBMC was sequenced unsorted. The receptor was isolated from a male donor with early-stage non-small cell lung cancer. The V gene is TRBV7-2, the J gene TRBJ1-5; maybe TRBD1 (6 bases). The sample consisted of lung tumor tissue, taken at surgery. The CDR3 DNA follows: TGTGCCAGCAGCCCCAGACAGGCTAGCAATCAGCCCCAGCATTTT. This codes for CASSPRQASNQPQHF.